This TCR beta chain was retrieved from a study of blood T cell repertoires in COVID-19 (TCRdb year 2020). For the study in its entirety: The collaborator samples originated in the United States, Italy and Spain and spanned the acute and convalescent phases of COVID-19. The material from the prospective study consisted of cDNA or gDNA derived from T cells, B-cell-depleted T cells, or PBMCs. Deeply sampled blood TCRbeta repertoires from subjects exposed to, actively infected with, or recovered from COVID-19 were included in the dataset. A freely available public database, intended as a resource for researchers studying the immune response to SARS-CoV-2, is where the repertoires were released. The samples were drawn from the first 160 participants of the ongoing ImmuneRACE study and from over 950 subjects provided by 6 global collaborators. The sample metadata nearly always contained a de-identified subject ID, COVID-19 status, age in years and sex. Where available, HLA class I and class II types were obtained from metadata supplied by the sample provider rather than from assay-based typing. The research as a whole found: The amount of clinical and demographic metadata varied by source and participant and was provided uncurated.

One collaborating source in Seattle enrolled patients during active infection and followed them longitudinally through the course of disease. Whole blood was collected in K2EDTA tubes by collaborating institutions according to the institutions' own protocols. For TCRbeta analysis, collaborator samples were shipped as frozen whole blood, as isolated PBMCs, or as DNA extracted from either sample type. In the case of this clone: The antigen this receptor binds is unknown. There are no base qualities to consult, and no much larger clone falls within one base.

V drops 4 bases and J drops 5 bases, leaving 12 bases in between. For CDR1 and CDR2, the germline V gene lists SGHTA and FQGNSA. The CDR3 has 13 amino acids, counting the end cysteine and phenylalanine. Only CDR3 DNA is held: 39 bases, read in frame from base 1. The immunoSEQ Assay, a bias-controlled multiplex PCR, was used to amplify TCRbeta CDR3 regions from genomic DNA. The paper's data handling went like this. The number of nucleated cells in each sample was estimated from the amplification of reference gene primers within the assay. To quantify the absolute abundance of each unique TCRbeta CDR3 rearrangement, sequence reads were collapsed and filtered. For each sample, productive Simpson clonality was calculated as the square root of Simpson's diversity index across productive rearrangements. TCRdb's version of the immuneACCESS table is confined to in-frame rearrangements and falls short of the full clone set. An unresolved V gene accounts for under half of the shortfall where checked; the remainder is of unknown origin. The V and J calls and clone size come from that table; D and trimming were worked out from the DNA. The sample includes 210,000 or so clones, with approximately 80% observed a single time. The ten biggest clones cover approximately 8% of the sample.

Sequencing was done on a sample of peripheral blood. The sequence joins TRBV7-2 to TRBJ2-7; a tentative D call is TRBD2 (5 bases match). This clonotype originated in a woman older than 75 with COVID-19, enrolled during active disease. CDR3 loop: CASSSSYGDEQYF. The sequenced DNA: TGTGCCAGCAGCTCCTCATACGGGGACGAGCAGTACTTC. Supplemented by the reference TRBV7-2 and TRBJ2-7 proteins around the CDR3, the complete variable domain is GAGVSQSPSNKVTEKGKDVELRCDPISGHTALYWYRQSLGQGLEFLIYFQGNSAPDKSGLPSDRFSAERTGGSVSTLTIQRTQQEDSAVYLCASSSSYGDEQYFGPGTRLTVT.